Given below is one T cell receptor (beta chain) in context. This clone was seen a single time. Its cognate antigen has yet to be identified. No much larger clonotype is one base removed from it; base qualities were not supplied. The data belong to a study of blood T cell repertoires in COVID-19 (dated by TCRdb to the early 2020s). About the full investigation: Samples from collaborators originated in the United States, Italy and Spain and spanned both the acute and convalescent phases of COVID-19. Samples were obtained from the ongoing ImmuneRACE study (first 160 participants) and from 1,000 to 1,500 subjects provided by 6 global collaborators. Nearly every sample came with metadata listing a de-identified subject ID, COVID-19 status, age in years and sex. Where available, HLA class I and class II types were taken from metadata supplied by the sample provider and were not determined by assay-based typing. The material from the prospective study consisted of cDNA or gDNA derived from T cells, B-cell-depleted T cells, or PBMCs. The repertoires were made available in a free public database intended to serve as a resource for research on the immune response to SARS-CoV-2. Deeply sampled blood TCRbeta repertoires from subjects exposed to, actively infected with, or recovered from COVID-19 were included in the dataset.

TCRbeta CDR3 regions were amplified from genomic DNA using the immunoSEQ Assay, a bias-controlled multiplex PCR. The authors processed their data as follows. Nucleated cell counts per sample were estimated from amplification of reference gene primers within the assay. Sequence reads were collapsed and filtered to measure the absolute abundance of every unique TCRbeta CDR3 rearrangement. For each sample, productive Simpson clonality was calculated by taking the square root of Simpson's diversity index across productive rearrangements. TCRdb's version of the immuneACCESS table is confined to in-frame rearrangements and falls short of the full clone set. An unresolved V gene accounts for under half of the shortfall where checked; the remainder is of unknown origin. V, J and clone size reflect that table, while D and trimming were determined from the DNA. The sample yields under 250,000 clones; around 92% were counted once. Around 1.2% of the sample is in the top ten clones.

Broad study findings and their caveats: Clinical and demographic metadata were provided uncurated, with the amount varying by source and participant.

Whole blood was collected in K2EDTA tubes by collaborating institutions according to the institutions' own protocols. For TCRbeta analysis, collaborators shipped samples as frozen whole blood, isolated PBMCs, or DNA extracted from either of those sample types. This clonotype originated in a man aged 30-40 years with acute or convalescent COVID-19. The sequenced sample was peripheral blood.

The CDR3 is CASSLSSFSGNTIYF. The nucleotide sequence is TGCGCCAGCAGCTTGTCTTCTTTTTCTGGAAACACCATATATTTT. The receptor chain draws on TRBV5-1 and TRBJ1-3; no confident D gene assignment can be made. At the junction V is shortened by 1 base and J by 1 base, with 9 bases in between. According to the germline V gene, CDR1 reads SGHRS and CDR2 reads YFSETQ. Measured from the cysteine to the phenylalanine, the CDR3 is 15 residues long. Only CDR3 DNA is held: 45 bases, read in frame from base 1.